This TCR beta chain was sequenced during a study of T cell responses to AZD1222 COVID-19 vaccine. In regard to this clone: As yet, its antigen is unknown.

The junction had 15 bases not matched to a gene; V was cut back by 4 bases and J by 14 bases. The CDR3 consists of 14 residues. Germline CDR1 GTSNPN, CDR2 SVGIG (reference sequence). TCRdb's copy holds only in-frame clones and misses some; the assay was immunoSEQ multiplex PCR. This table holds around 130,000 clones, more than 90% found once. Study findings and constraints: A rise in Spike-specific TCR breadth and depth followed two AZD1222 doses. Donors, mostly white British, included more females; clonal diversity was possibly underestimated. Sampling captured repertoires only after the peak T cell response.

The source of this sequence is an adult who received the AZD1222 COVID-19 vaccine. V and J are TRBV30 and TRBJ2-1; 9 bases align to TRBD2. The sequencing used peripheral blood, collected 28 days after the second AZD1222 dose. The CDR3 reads CAWMAGGPGGVKFF. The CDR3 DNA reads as TGTGCCTGGATGGCGGGAGGGCCTGGTGGGGTGAAGTTCTTC.